Presented here are 18 T cell receptor beta chains from one specimen sequenced in a study of cytomegalovirus exposure and HLA in healthy donors. A multiplex PCR was run with 60 Vbeta primers and 13 Jbeta primers. TCRdb's copy holds only in-frame clones and misses some; the assay was immunoSEQ multiplex PCR. The sample holds 130,000 to 150,000 clones; around 81% are singletons and the top ten take 2.5% to 3.5%. The material sequenced was PBMCs. The receptors originated from a male donor in good health and CMV-seronegative.

The chain combines TRBV9 with TRBJ2-3; 8 nucleotides agree with TRBD1. The V and J ends lost 3 bases and 2 bases, in that order; junction bases with no gene match: 5. The CDR3 is 15 residues long. From germline, CDR1 is SGDLS and CDR2 YYNGEE. As DNA, the CDR3 is TGTGCCAGCAGCGCCCAGGGACAGGACACAGATACGCAGTATTTT. Residues: CASSAQGQDTDTQYF.

V usage is TRBV5-8 and J usage is TRBJ2-6, with a tentative D call TRBD1 (5 bases). V was shortened by 7 bases and J by 0 bases, with 14 bases between the two germline ends. The CDR3 runs to 16 residues. The germline gives CDR1 SGHTS, CDR2 YDEGEE. Here the CDR3 reads CASLKTRASGANVLTF. The CDR3 bases are TGTGCCAGCCTCAAGACCAGGGCCTCTGGGGCCAACGTCCTGACTTTC.

The CDR3 DNA sequence: TGCAGCGTTGTATTCTGGCGGGGGAGTAACACCGGGGAGCTGTTTTTT. This encodes CSVVFWRGSNTGELFF. The rearrangement joins TRBV29-1 to TRBJ2-2; TRBD2 matches 7 bases. Trimming removed 4 bases from V and 2 bases from J; junction bases left unmatched: 10. Germline values: CDR1 SQVTM, CDR2 ANQGSEA. This CDR3 spans 16 amino acids.

This sequence joins TRBV6-6 and TRBJ1-2; 7 nucleotides match TRBD1. Losses at the gene ends were 4 bases for V and 5 bases for J; bases not matched to a gene: 10. CDR3 size: 15 residues. Germline assignment: CDR1 MNHNY and CDR2 SVGAGI (reference sequence). CDR3 protein: CASSWTGLVVYGYTF. CDR3 coding DNA: TGTGCCAGCAGTTGGACAGGACTGGTTGTATATGGCTACACCTTC.

The chain recombines TRBV9 with TRBJ2-7, with 9 bases identical to TRBD1. This CDR3 is 14 amino acids long. CDR1 SGDLS and CDR2 YYNGEE come from the germline V gene. The V and J ends lost 4 bases and 3 bases, in that order; junction bases with no gene match: 5. The CDR3 protein is CASSTRDRVYEQYF. Written as DNA, the CDR3 is TGTGCCAGCAGCACTCGGGACAGGGTCTACGAGCAGTACTTC.

The rearrangement links TRBV7-8 to TRBJ1-2; tentative D call: TRBD1 (6 bases). The CDR3 has 17 amino acids. Trimming shortened V by 4 bases and J by 1 base, and 19 bases separated the two germline ends. Per germline, CDR1 SGHVS and CDR2 FQNEAQ. In DNA form, the CDR3 reads TGTGCCAGCAGCTCATTCACTGGGACATTCGTTAACTATGGCTACACCTTC. It encodes CASSSFTGTFVNYGYTF.

CDR3 region: CASSSWDRGQETQYF. DNA for the CDR3: TGTGCCAGCAGTTCCTGGGACAGGGGACAAGAGACCCAGTACTTC. The rearrangement uses TRBV6-5 and TRBJ2-5, with TRBD1 matching 10 bases. The CDR3 covers 15 residues. The V and J ends lost 4 bases and 2 bases, in that order; junction bases with no gene match: 4. Germline CDR1 MNHEY, CDR2 SVGAGI.

The V gene is TRBV2, the J gene TRBJ2-2, with 7 bases that match TRBD2. Trimming took 4 bases from V and 6 from J; bases not matched to a gene: 5. CDR3 length: 14 residues. Looked up from germline, CDR1 is SNHLY and CDR2 is FYNNEI. The CDR3 bases are TGTGCCAGCAGTGGGACTAGAGTAGCCGGGGAGCTGTTTTTT. It codes for CASSGTRVAGELFF.

The J gene is TRBJ1-2, the V gene TRBV7-9; tentative D call: TRBD1 (5 bases). Germline V gene sequence: CDR1 SEHNR, CDR2 FQNEAQ (reference sequence). This CDR3 has 15 amino acids. Trimming took off 5 bases at V and 0 bases at J, with 13 bases between the two ends. CDR3 nucleotide sequence: TGTGCCAGCAGCCGTGACAGCAAATCTAACTATGGCTACACCTTC. Translation: CASSRDSKSNYGYTF.

This clone was seen at least ten times. This sequence joins TRBV7-2 and TRBJ1-3, with D unclear. Trimming took 2 bases from V and 8 from J, leaving 4 bases between them. Looked up from germline, CDR1 is SGHTA and CDR2 is FQGNSA. The CDR3 totals 11 residues. In nucleotides, the CDR3 is TGTGCCAGCAGCTTACTCCACACCATATATTTT. It codes for CASSLLHTIYF.

The V gene is TRBV4-1, the J gene TRBJ2-1, with D possibly TRBD1 on 5 matching bases. CDR1 and CDR2 (germline): MGHRA, YSYEKL. V was shortened by 0 bases and J by 7 bases, with 16 bases between the two germline ends. The CDR3 runs to 16 residues. The CDR3 nucleotides read TGCGCCAGCAGCCAAGATACAGGATTCTTAGAAAATGAGCAGTTCTTC. Encoded protein: CASSQDTGFLENEQFF.

In the case of this clone: The junction departs from germline at one end; a sequencing error may be responsible. The gene calls are TRBV6-1 and TRBJ1-4; D perhaps matches TRBD1 (5 bases). This CDR3 is 17 amino acids long. Germline CDR1 and CDR2: MNHNS and SASEGT. The CDR3 reads CASSGRKVQERNGKLFF. CDR3 in DNA: TGTGCCAGCAGTGGGAGAAAAGTACAGGAACGTAATGGAAAACTGTTTTTT.

As DNA, the CDR3 is TGTGCCATCAGTGCCGGCTTCGCGGGCACTGAAGCTTTCTTT. Encoded protein: CAISAGFAGTEAFF. The chain is built from TRBV10-3 and TRBJ1-1; no firm D call. Trimming left V 4 bases short and J 4 bases short, with 13 bases between. This CDR3 has 14 amino acids. Germline values: CDR1 ENHRY, CDR2 SYGVKD.

This clone was detected once. The chain combines TRBV14 with TRBJ1-2; maybe TRBD1 (6 bases). The CDR3 sequence is 13 residues long. Germline lookup yields CDR1 SGHDN and CDR2 FVKESK. The V end lost 2 bases, the J end lost 4 bases, and 8 bases lay between the germline ends. The CDR3 loop is CASSQSGVYGYTF. In DNA form, the CDR3 reads TGTGCCAGCAGCCAATCAGGGGTCTATGGCTACACCTTC. Full variable domain (missing parts from reference TRBV14 and TRBJ1-2): EAGVTQFPSHSVIEKGQTVTLRCDPISGHDNLYWYRRVMGKEIKFLLHFVKESKQDESGMPNNRFLAERTGGTYSTLKVQPAELEDSGVYFCASSQSGVYGYTFGSGTRLTVV.

The rearrangement links TRBV9 to TRBJ2-4; 7 bases map to TRBD1. The germline gives CDR1 SGDLS, CDR2 YYNGEE. The ends lost 3 bases at V and 6 bases at J; junction bases unmatched: 6. CDR3 length: 14 residues. CDR3 in DNA: TGTGCCAGCAGCGGAAGGCGACAGGGAAACATTCAGTACTTC. This encodes CASSGRRQGNIQYF.

This clone showed up just a few times. The CDR3 sequence is CASSATDLSYEQYF. CDR3 DNA sequence: TGTGCCAGCAGTGCGACAGACCTTTCCTACGAGCAGTACTTC. The rearrangement uses TRBV25-1 and TRBJ2-7; D may be TRBD1 (5 bases). There are 14 residues in the CDR3. Germline V lookup: CDR1 MGHDK, CDR2 SYGVNS. V was clipped by 4 bases and J by 1 base, with 11 bases between them.

The CDR3 protein is CASSEVWREGQYF. The CDR3 DNA reads TGTGCCAGCAGTGAAGTGTGGCGGGAAGGGCAGTACTTC. V usage is TRBV6-1 and J usage is TRBJ2-7, with a weak D call TRBD2 (6 bases). V was pared by 1 base and J by 9 bases, with 13 bases between. CDR3 length equals 13 residues. CDR1 MNHNS and CDR2 SASEGT come from the germline V gene.

The chain is built from TRBV7-3 and TRBJ2-2; D unresolved. CDR1 is SGHTA and CDR2 is FQGTGA in the germline V gene. This CDR3 is 12 amino acids long. Between the trimmed V and J ends, which lost 6 bases and 4 bases, there was a span of 6 bases. CDR3 residues: CASRTPTGELFF. The CDR3 DNA sequence: TGTGCCAGCAGAACACCCACCGGGGAGCTGTTTTTT. Combining the CDR3 with reference TRBV7-3 and TRBJ2-2 gives the whole variable domain GAGVSQTPSNKVTEKGKYVELRCDPISGHTALYWYRQSLGQGPEFLIYFQGTGAADDSGLPNDRFFAVRPEGSVSTLKIQRTERGDSAVYLCASRTPTGELFFGEGSRLTVL.